The 29 T cell receptor beta chains below were found in one sample sequenced in a study of shared clonotypes between healthy human individuals (dated by TCRdb to 2018 to 2021). Libraries were prepared through the immunoSEQ multiplex PCR assay. This is the immuneACCESS table as TCRdb keeps it, with only in-frame sequences that have V and J called. A part of the clones is gone; compared with another copy, unresolved V genes explain less than half, and the rest is unexplained. The sample table lists about 1.1 million clones, around 78% of them with a count of one. Of the sample, 0.55% to 0.7% falls within the top ten clones. The sequencing sample was made of memory CD4+ T cells from PBMCs. In light of the paper, this sample's cell subset or site label describes: CD45RA-negative fraction. The origin of the receptors is a man younger than 30 in good health. Some clones in this sample may be carry-over from other donors' samples.

The V gene is TRBV7-2, the J gene TRBJ2-7; TRBD2 matches at 13 bases. From germline, CDR1 is SGHTA and CDR2 FQGNSA. V trimming: 5 bases; J trimming: 4 bases; junction bases outside the gene matches: 5. This CDR3 contains 15 residues. CDR3 nucleotides: TGTGCCAGCAGCGATCTGGGACTAGCGGGATACGAGCAGTACTTC. Amino acids: CASSDLGLAGYEQYF.

This clone was detected once. The rearrangement uses TRBV28 and TRBJ1-5, with D possibly being TRBD1 (6 bases). This CDR3 comprises 14 residues. Trimming stripped 8 bases from V and 2 bases from J, with 13 bases between. Per the germline V gene, CDR1 is MDHEN and CDR2 is SYDVKM. For the CDR3, the DNA is TGTGCCAGCCGAGGGGGAAACGGCAATCAGCCCCAGCATTTT. This sequence encodes CASRGGNGNQPQHF.

J is TRBJ1-5 and V is TRBV14; D unresolved. This CDR3 is 13 amino acids long. Trimming took 4 bases from V and 4 from J, leaving 8 bases between them. Per the germline V gene, CDR1 is SGHDN and CDR2 is FVKESK. CDR3 region: CASSPDGNQPQHF. In DNA, the CDR3 is TGTGCCAGCAGCCCGGACGGTAATCAGCCCCAGCATTTT.

The chain joins TRBV6-1 to TRBJ2-4; 14 bases are shared with TRBD2. The CDR3 spans 20 residues. V was pared by 2 bases and J by 1 base, with 10 bases of the junction left unmatched. Per germline, CDR1 MNHNS and CDR2 SASEGT. The CDR3 protein is CASSERGLAGAGMAKNIQYF. CDR3 bases: TGTGCCAGCAGTGAAAGGGGACTAGCGGGAGCAGGTATGGCCAAAAACATTCAGTACTTC.

This sequence joins TRBV4-2 and TRBJ2-1; 8 bases align to TRBD2. The CDR3 runs to 14 residues. V was clipped by 8 bases and J by 5 bases; unmatched bases: 8. Germline loops: CDR1 LGHNA, CDR2 YNFKEQ. This CDR3 reads CASRGVSGDNEQFF. The CDR3 region has the DNA TGTGCCAGCCGCGGGGTTAGCGGGGACAATGAGCAGTTCTTC.

The J gene is TRBJ2-4, the V gene TRBV7-9; the D is unclear. Per germline, CDR1 SEHNR and CDR2 FQNEAQ (reference sequence). V was cut by 1 base and J by 1 base, with 14 bases left in between. This CDR3 spans 17 amino acids. The CDR3 DNA reads as TGTGCCAGCAGCTTAGTAGTGAGCTGGGTGGCCAAAAACATTCAGTACTTC. Translated: CASSLVVSWVAKNIQYF.

This clone was recorded only once. V is TRBV7-6 and J is TRBJ2-2; 7 positions agree with TRBD1. CDR1 and CDR2 from the germline V gene are SGHVS and FNYEAQ. The CDR3 is made up of 18 amino acids. The V segment lost 2 bases and the J segment 1 base; nucleotides outside the gene matches: 10. The CDR3 sequence: CASSLLTRQGWNTGELFF. The CDR3, as DNA: TGTGCCAGCAGCTTACTTACCCGACAGGGCTGGAACACCGGGGAGCTGTTTTTT.

This sequence joins TRBV30 and TRBJ1-5; 7 bases line up with TRBD1. The CDR3 is made up of 13 amino acids. CDR1 and CDR2 from the germline V gene are GTSNPN and SVGIG (reference sequence). V was clipped by 5 bases and J by 4 bases; unmatched bases: 5. The CDR3 DNA reads TGTGCCTGGGGGGACAGCGGTAATCAGCCCCAGCATTTT. This sequence encodes CAWGDSGNQPQHF. The complete variable domain, with remaining parts taken from reference TRBV30 and TRBJ1-5, reads SQTIHQWPATLVQPVGSPLSLECTVEGTSNPNLYWYRQAAGRGLQLLFYSVGIGQISSEVPQNLSASRPQDRQFILSSKKLLLSDSGFYLCAWGDSGNQPQHFGDGTRLSIL.

The chain carries TRBV5-8 and TRBJ1-2, with 7 bases matching TRBD1. The CDR3 is 14 amino acids. Per germline, CDR1 SGHTS and CDR2 YDEGEE. V shed 4 bases and J 6 bases; nucleotides not matched to a gene: 9. For the CDR3, the DNA is TGTGCCAGCAGCCCCCCACAGGGGATCCATGGCTACACCTTC. Translated: CASSPPQGIHGYTF.

This clone was picked up many times. Other nucleotide sequences from this sample produce the same CDR3. V is TRBV5-1 and J is TRBJ1-1; possible D gene TRBD1, 5 bases. The CDR3 extends over 14 amino acids. V dropped 3 bases and J dropped 3 bases, with 12 bases sitting between them. CDR1 SGHRS and CDR2 YFSETQ come from the germline V gene. Here the CDR3 reads CASSSGRGDTEAFF. The CDR3 DNA reads as TGCGCCAGCAGCTCGGGGCGGGGGGACACTGAAGCTTTCTTT.

This sequence joins TRBV7-9 and TRBJ1-5; maybe TRBD1 (6 bases). This CDR3 has 14 residues. V lost 4 bases to trimming and J lost 4 bases, with 11 bases between them. CDR1 SEHNR and CDR2 FQNEAQ come from the germline V gene (reference sequence). The CDR3 DNA reads TGTGCCAGCAGCTCAGGTGGACAGAATCAGCCCCAGCATTTT. Protein sequence: CASSSGGQNQPQHF.

V usage is TRBV5-8 and J usage is TRBJ2-3; no clear D gene. CDR3 size: 13 residues. From germline, CDR1 is SGHTS and CDR2 YDEGEE. Trimming shortened V by 4 bases and J by 6 bases, and 12 bases separated the two germline ends. CDR3 region: CASSPWMRDTQYF. The CDR3 DNA is TGTGCCAGCAGCCCCTGGATGAGGGATACGCAGTATTTT.

The rearrangement links TRBV11-1 to TRBJ1-2; 10 nucleotides agree with TRBD1. The V and J ends lost 5 bases and 2 bases, in that order; junction bases with no gene match: 2. The germline V gene encodes CDR1 SGHAT and CDR2 FQDESV (reference sequence). The CDR3 sequence is 14 residues long. DNA for the CDR3: TGTGCCAGCAGCACGGGACAGGGGAACTATGGCTACACCTTC. It is translated as CASSTGQGNYGYTF.

The rearrangement links TRBV10-3 to TRBJ2-3, with 12 bases aligning to TRBD2. Germline V gene data show CDR1 as ENHRY and CDR2 as SYGVKD. This CDR3 has 15 residues. V dropped 6 bases and J dropped 4; count of bases not matched to a gene: 5. The CDR3, as DNA: TGTGCCATCAGCCCTAGCGGGAGGGCCTCAGATACGCAGTATTTT. Translated, it gives CAISPSGRASDTQYF.

This clone was observed a single time. The CDR3 nucleotides read TGTGCCAGCAGTGAAACTTTGGGGACTAGCGGGAGAAAGCAGTTCTTC. Residues: CASSETLGTSGRKQFF. J is TRBJ2-1 and V is TRBV2; 14 bases agree with TRBD2. Germline-derived CDR1 and CDR2 are SNHLY and FYNNEI. V dropped 2 bases and J dropped 11; count of bases not matched to a gene: 8. The CDR3 covers 16 residues.

The rearrangement uses TRBV5-1 and TRBJ1-1; TRBD1 is a possible D gene (6 bases). V gave up 3 bases and J gave up 5 bases, with 17 bases separating them. CDR1 SGHRS and CDR2 YFSETQ come from the germline V gene. The CDR3 is 15 residues long. The CDR3 loop reads CASSSEPAGETEAFF. The DNA of the CDR3 is TGCGCCAGCAGCTCTGAACCGGCAGGGGAGACTGAAGCTTTCTTT.

The chain is built from TRBV18 and TRBJ2-7; a possible D gene is TRBD2 (7 bases). The V end lost 2 bases, the J end lost 0 bases, and 11 bases lay between the germline ends. Germline lookup yields CDR1 KGHSH and CDR2 LQKENI. The CDR3 covers 15 residues. The CDR3 here is CASSPGRGSSYEQYF. The CDR3 region has the DNA TGTGCCAGCTCACCAGGGAGGGGGAGCTCCTACGAGCAGTACTTC.

The chain links TRBV19 to TRBJ2-3, with a possible D match to TRBD1 (6 bases). The V gene's germline CDR1 is LNHDA and CDR2 SQIVND (reference sequence). V lost 4 bases and J lost 2, with 10 bases in between. This CDR3 is built from 14 residues. CDR3 nucleotides: TGTGCCAGTAGTACCCAGGGGTTCACAGATACGCAGTATTTT. Translation: CASSTQGFTDTQYF.

This sequence joins TRBV6-1 and TRBJ1-2; D unclear. V was clipped by 1 base and J by 6 bases, with 12 bases between them. There are 14 residues in the CDR3. CDR1 is MNHNS and CDR2 is SASEGT in the germline V gene. This chain's CDR3 is CASSEVRAEDGYTF. CDR3 DNA: TGTGCCAGCAGTGAAGTCCGGGCGGAGGATGGCTACACCTTC.

This clone was counted between two and nine times. This sequence joins TRBV19 and TRBJ2-7; 9 positions agree with TRBD1. CDR1 is LNHDA and CDR2 is SQIVND in the germline V gene (reference sequence). The CDR3 covers 17 residues. V dropped 3 bases and J dropped 3; count of bases not matched to a gene: 12. The CDR3 DNA follows: TGTGCCAGTAGTATGGAAGGGGGACAGGGAGGGGTCTACGAGCAGTACTTC. Translation: CASSMEGGQGGVYEQYF. The full variable domain, rest sourced from reference TRBV19 and TRBJ2-7, is DGGITQSPKYLFRKEGQNVTLSCEQNLNHDAMYWYRQDPGQGLRLIYYSQIVNDFQKGDIAEGYSVSREKKESFPLTVTSAQKNPTAFYLCASSMEGGQGGVYEQYFGPGTRLTVT.

The chain joins TRBV2 to TRBJ2-1; D call uncertain. Deletions cut 8 bases from V and 4 bases from J, with 9 bases between. Germline assignment: CDR1 SNHLY and CDR2 FYNNEI. This CDR3 region has 12 residues. CDR3 loop: CASGWSYNEQFF. The CDR3 DNA reads TGTGCCAGCGGGTGGAGTTACAATGAGCAGTTCTTC.

V is TRBV7-2 and J is TRBJ2-2; D is undetermined. Germline V gives CDR1 SGHTA, CDR2 FQGNSA. The ends were cut back, 4 bases at V and 1 base at J, with 16 bases in the middle. The CDR3 length is 17 residues. In nucleotides, the CDR3 is TGTGCCAGCAGCTCCCTCCTCTCGGCCCAGAACACCGGGGAGCTGTTTTTT. Its protein is CASSSLLSAQNTGELFF.

The J gene is TRBJ2-3, the V gene TRBV5-1; 9 bases agree with TRBD1. Per germline, CDR1 SGHRS and CDR2 YFSETQ. The CDR3 loop spans 15 amino acids. V shed 5 bases, J shed 2 bases, and the junction held 6 bases outside the gene matches. CDR3 sequence (DNA): TGCGCCAGCAGGTCCGGGACAGGGATCACAGATACGCAGTATTTT. It translates to CASRSGTGITDTQYF.

V usage is TRBV5-8 and J usage is TRBJ2-3, with 8 bases aligning to TRBD2. V shed 4 bases, J shed 2 bases, and the junction held 9 bases outside the gene matches. CDR3 length: 16 amino acids. Germline CDR1 reads SGHTS; CDR2 reads YDEGEE. CDR3 coding DNA: TGTGCCAGCAGCCCCCAGCGTAGCGGGAACACAGATACGCAGTATTTT. Protein product: CASSPQRSGNTDTQYF.

The chain employs TRBV10-3 and TRBJ2-3; no definite D call. Germline V gene sequence: CDR1 ENHRY, CDR2 SYGVKD. The CDR3 consists of 15 residues. The V and J ends lost 4 bases and 5 bases respectively, with 16 bases between them. The CDR3: CAISGRQHRQDTQYF. The CDR3 DNA sequence: TGTGCCATCAGTGGTAGACAACATCGACAAGATACGCAGTATTTT.

The chain employs TRBV7-3 and TRBJ2-7; 7 nucleotides match TRBD1. Germline-derived CDR1 and CDR2 are SGHTA and FQGTGA. This CDR3 has 14 amino acids. V shed 7 bases and J 2 bases; nucleotides not matched to a gene: 8. The DNA of the CDR3 is TGTGCCAGCAACCCGGGACAGCCAGCCTACGAGCAGTACTTC. Translation gives CASNPGQPAYEQYF.

This chain links TRBV7-3 with TRBJ1-2, with TRBD1 matching 7 bases. V dropped 0 bases and J dropped 2; count of bases not matched to a gene: 3. Per the germline V gene, CDR1 is SGHTA and CDR2 is FQGTGA. There are 15 residues in the CDR3. The CDR3 protein is CASSLTGTENYGYTF. Here the CDR3 DNA reads TGTGCCAGCAGCTTAACCGGGACAGAGAACTATGGCTACACCTTC.

This chain links TRBV28 with TRBJ1-1; D may be TRBD1 (6 bases). V lost 0 bases, J lost 1 base, and 12 bases lay in between. Germline lookup yields CDR1 MDHEN and CDR2 SYDVKM. CDR3 length: 16 amino acids. CDR3: CASSLWETGQNTEAFF. CDR3 DNA: TGTGCCAGCAGTTTATGGGAGACAGGTCAGAACACTGAAGCTTTCTTT.

Here the CDR3 DNA reads TGTGCCAGCTCCGGGACTAGCTATGAGCAGTTCTTC. Translating it yields CASSGTSYEQFF. The chain has TRBV18 and TRBJ2-1; TRBD2 aligns across 9 bases. The CDR3 contains 12 residues. Per germline, CDR1 KGHSH and CDR2 LQKENI. V shed 6 bases and J 8 bases; nucleotides not matched to a gene: 2.